The clone carrying this T cell receptor beta chain occurred once. At the DNA level, this CDR3 is encoded by other sequences in the same sample as well. This table comes from immunoSEQ multiplex PCR, and its TCRdb copy is limited to in-frame clones, with some not included. Altogether about 680,000 clones are present, around 89% being singletons, with the ten largest covering about 1.5%. Treatment meaning: around 19 received Ad26.COV2.S at low or high dose, single or two shots; about 5 received placebo; per-sample allocation not given. Each sample was drawn 63 days after the first injection (of vaccine or placebo). The sample belongs to a study of Ad26.COV2.S vaccination and SARS-CoV-2 variants. The wider study: Donor allocation was to the COV1001 Ad26.COV2.S trial arm. Ad26.COV2.S, an intramuscular injection, was given once or twice 56 days apart.

The CDR3 loop spans 11 amino acids. Trimming stripped 6 bases from V and 4 bases from J, with 4 bases between. Germline-derived CDR1 and CDR2 are SNHLY and FYNNEI. The starting material was peripheral blood, obtained in a trial of Ad26.COV2.S vaccine versus placebo. The V call is TRBV2, the J call TRBJ2-1, with D unclear. This receptor was identified in a person between 18 and 65 years old who received the Ad26.COV2.S COVID-19 vaccine or a placebo. The DNA of the CDR3 is TGTGCCAGCAGGTCGTACAATGAGCAGTTCTTC. Protein: CASRSYNEQFF.